This note documents a single T cell receptor beta chain sequence. Its cognate antigen is unknown. V dropped 3 bases and J dropped 8; count of bases not matched to a gene: 11. Germline V lookup: CDR1 SGHVS, CDR2 FNYEAQ. This CDR3 has 16 amino acids. The record originates from a study of CD8+CD57+ T cells in acquired aplastic anemia. Study-wide points: Patients showed no significant difference from controls in CD8+ Simpson's diversity.

TCR beta VDJ combinations and CDR3 sequences were profiled from genomic DNA. TCRdb re-derived calls from the reads in MiXCR, one entry per CDR3 protein. This table has around 250,000 distinct CDR3 sequences, 70% to 85% appearing once. Patients included in sequencing had previously demonstrated CD8+CD57+ cell expansion by flow cytometry. Sequenced: sorted CD4+, CD8+, or CD8+CD57+ T cells (not recorded which) from PBMCs. The gene calls are TRBV7-6 and TRBJ2-1; TRBD2 aligns across 9 bases. This receptor was taken from a human donor with aplastic anemia. CDR3 protein: CASSFKTSGGRDEQFF. The CDR3 DNA follows: TGTGCCAGCAGCTTCAAAACAAGCGGGGGGAGGGATGAGCAGTTCTTC.